The 18 T cell receptor beta chains below come from one sample, sequenced in a study of blood T cell repertoires in COVID-19. Data came from immunoSEQ multiplex PCR; TCRdb stores just in-frame clones and leaves some out. The profile covers more than 400,000 clones, with 87% appearing a single time and about 0.7% taken by the ten largest. Sequenced material: PBMCs or T cells enriched from blood (not recorded which). The receptors were gathered from a woman aged 18-29 years who had recovered from COVID-19.

The chain couples TRBV3-1 (or the pseudogene TRBV3-2) to TRBJ2-1, with D perhaps TRBD2 (6 bases). Germline CDR1 LGHDT, CDR2 YNNKEL (reference sequence). The CDR3 has 16 amino acids. Between the trimmed V and J ends, which lost 1 base and 2 bases, there was a span of 12 bases. CDR3 nucleotides: TGTGCCAGCAGCCAAGGGGGGGTTCTGGCCTACAATGAGCAGTTCTTC. Translating it yields CASSQGGVLAYNEQFF.

As regards this clone: Other DNA sequences from this sample encode an identical CDR3 as well. The chain recombines TRBV6-5 with TRBJ2-7, with D perhaps TRBD1 (6 bases). Trimming removed 7 bases from V and 2 bases from J, with 6 bases in between. The CDR3 totals 11 residues. In germline, CDR1 is MNHEY, CDR2 SVGAGI. CDR3 nucleotide sequence: TGTGCCAGCAAGGGGGCCTACGAGCAGTACTTC. This codes for CASKGAYEQYF.

The J gene is TRBJ2-2, the V gene TRBV11-2, with 10 nucleotides matching TRBD2. CDR1 and CDR2 from the germline V gene are SGHAT and FQNNGV. Trimming took 5 bases from V and 1 from J; bases not matched to a gene: 4. This CDR3 has 16 amino acids. CDR3 residues: CASSPRTSGNTGELFF. CDR3 DNA sequence: TGTGCCAGCAGCCCTCGGACTAGCGGGAACACCGGGGAGCTGTTTTTT.

A single count supports this clone. The chain is built from TRBV27 and TRBJ2-5; 7 nucleotides agree with TRBD2. The CDR3 is made up of 14 amino acids. Germline loops: CDR1 MNHEY, CDR2 SMNVEV (reference sequence). J gave up 5 bases and V 5 bases, and 8 bases lay outside the gene matches. CDR3 in DNA: TGTGCCAGCAGTACAGGTTCCGGGAGGGAGACCCAGTACTTC. It translates to CASSTGSGRETQYF.

The gene calls are TRBV21-1 and TRBJ2-7; TRBD2, the table's D call, lacks a check against the DNA. TRBV21-1 is designated a pseudogene. CDR3 length: 13 residues. CDR3 nucleotide sequence: TGTGCCAGCGCGTTATCTGTCCTCTACGAGCAGTACTTC. It encodes CASALSVLYEQYF.

The chain couples TRBV5-1 to TRBJ2-3; TRBD2 matches at 9 bases. The CDR3 runs 16 residues. J gave up 1 base and V 4 bases, and 7 bases lay outside the gene matches. Germline V gene lookup returns CDR1 SGHRS and CDR2 YFSETQ. CDR3 loop: CASSRGASGGTDTQYF. The CDR3, as DNA: TGCGCCAGCAGCCGGGGTGCTAGCGGGGGCACAGATACGCAGTATTTT.

The chain employs TRBV5-4 and TRBJ2-1; TRBD2 matches at 7 bases. J lost 3 bases, V lost 4 bases, and 7 bases had no gene match. The CDR3 is 15 residues long. Germline V gene sequence: CDR1 SGHNT, CDR2 YYREEE (reference sequence). CDR3 residues: CASSALGGYYNEQFF. The CDR3 bases are TGTGCCAGCAGCGCCTTGGGGGGGTACTACAATGAGCAGTTCTTC.

V and J are TRBV7-2 and TRBJ2-4; 7 nucleotides line up with TRBD2. The CDR3 totals 15 residues. The V gene's germline CDR1 is SGHTA and CDR2 FQGNSA. Trimming cost V 5 bases and J 3 bases; bases outside gene matches: 7. CDR3 loop: CASSLDPGGKNIQYF. In DNA, the CDR3 is TGTGCCAGCAGCCTGGACCCGGGAGGCAAAAACATTCAGTACTTC.

The chain recombines TRBV16 with TRBJ1-1; D may be TRBD1 (5 bases). Per the germline V gene, CDR1 is KGHSY and CDR2 is FQNENV. This CDR3 spans 14 amino acids. The V gene lost 1 base and the J gene lost 8 bases, with 14 bases spanning the gap. In nucleotides, the CDR3 is TGTGCCAGCAGCCAATTAAGTGAGGGACTGGAAGCTTTCTTT. Protein: CASSQLSEGLEAFF.

This sequence joins TRBV28 and TRBJ2-3, with 7 bases fitting TRBD1. This CDR3 spans 14 amino acids. The trim removed 11 bases at V and 11 bases at J, leaving 19 bases unmatched. CDR1 is MDHEN and CDR2 is SYDVKM in the germline V gene. Here the CDR3 reads CASFTTGLTPRQYF. DNA for the CDR3: TGTGCCTCCTTCACGACAGGGTTGACCCCAAGGCAGTATTTT. Full variable domain (remainder filled in from reference TRBV28 and TRBJ2-3): DVKVTQSSRYLVKRTGEKVFLECVQDMDHENMFWYRQDPGLGLRLIYFSYDVKMKEKGDIPEGYSVSREKKERFSLILESASTNQTSMYLCASFTTGLTPRQYFGPGTRLTVL.

This clone was detected once. This chain connects TRBV2 to TRBJ2-6; D is unresolved. Trimming shortened V by 3 bases and J by 0 bases, and 3 bases separated the two germline ends. The CDR3 is made up of 14 amino acids. Per germline, CDR1 SNHLY and CDR2 FYNNEI. The CDR3 DNA sequence: TGTGCCAGCAGTGATAACTCTGGGGCCAACGTCCTGACTTTC. Protein sequence: CASSDNSGANVLTF.

The chain employs TRBV5-6 and TRBJ2-3, with a weak D call TRBD2 (6 bases). CDR1 SGHDT and CDR2 YYEEEE come from the germline V gene. Deletions cut 5 bases from V and 2 bases from J, with 18 bases between. CDR3 length equals 16 residues. CDR3 in DNA: TGTGCCAGCAGTTCATGGGGGACTCCAAACACAGATACGCAGTATTTT. The encoded protein is CASSSWGTPNTDTQYF.

This chain uses TRBV7-2 with TRBJ2-1, with 10 bases identical to TRBD2. Per germline, CDR1 SGHTA and CDR2 FQGNSA. After removal of 5 bases from V and 15 bases from J, the junction contained 13 bases not matched to a gene. The CDR3 length is 14 residues. CDR3 bases: TGTGCCAGCAGCCCTCGACGAGCGGGGGGGCAGGGGTTCTTC. It codes for CASSPRRAGGQGFF. The whole variable domain, filled in from reference TRBV7-2 and TRBJ2-1, reads GAGVSQSPSNKVTEKGKDVELRCDPISGHTALYWYRQSLGQGLEFLIYFQGNSAPDKSGLPSDRFSAERTGGSVSTLTIQRTQQEDSAVYLCASSPRRAGGQGFFGPGTRLTVL.

This clone showed up just once. CDR3 sequence (DNA): TGTGCCAGCAGTCCGACAGGTCTCAAGCAGTACTTC. Its translation is CASSPTGLKQYF. This chain connects TRBV12-3 or TRBV12-4 to TRBJ2-7; perhaps TRBD1 as D (6 bases). With 5 bases removed from V and 8 bases from J, the gap between germline ends came to 13 bases. This CDR3 is built from 12 residues.

V is TRBV7-8 and J is TRBJ1-5; perhaps TRBD1 as D (6 bases). CDR3 size: 15 residues. The germline V gene encodes CDR1 SGHVS and CDR2 FQNEAQ. Trimming removed 5 bases at V and 7 bases at J, with 18 bases between. In DNA, the CDR3 is TGTGCCAGCAGCCCCTCCGGACAGCTCAGGCAGCCCCAGCATTTT. As protein: CASSPSGQLRQPQHF.

This clone was seen once. V usage is TRBV4-1 and J usage is TRBJ2-7; D uncertain. The CDR3 spans 15 residues. Between the trimmed V and J ends, which lost 1 base and 2 bases, there was a span of 12 bases. CDR1 MGHRA and CDR2 YSYEKL come from the germline V gene. CDR3 amino acids: CASSQVALLTYEQYF. In DNA form, the CDR3 reads TGCGCCAGCAGCCAAGTAGCTCTACTCACCTACGAGCAGTACTTC.

The V gene is TRBV7-8, the J gene TRBJ2-3; 10 nucleotides align to TRBD1. The CDR3 consists of 13 residues. V dropped 7 bases and J dropped 10; count of bases not matched to a gene: 8. Germline V gene lookup returns CDR1 SGHVS and CDR2 FQNEAQ. DNA for the CDR3: TGTGCCAGCAACCCTACCGGGACAGGGGCGCAGTATTTT. It specifies CASNPTGTGAQYF. Using reference TRBV7-8 and TRBJ2-3 for the parts outside the CDR3, the full variable domain is GAGVSQSPRYKVAKRGQDVALRCDPISGHVSLFWYQQALGQGPEFLTYFQNEAQLDKSGLPSDRFFAERPEGSVSTLKIQRTQQEDSAVYLCASNPTGTGAQYFGPGTRLTVL.

This clone has more than one count but fewer than ten. The chain has TRBV3-1 (or the pseudogene TRBV3-2) and TRBJ2-3; 8 bases are a match to TRBD2. CDR1 is LGHDT and CDR2 is YNNKEL in the germline V gene (reference sequence). V trimming: 0 bases; J trimming: 5 bases; junction bases outside the gene matches: 7. The CDR3 covers 16 residues. CDR3 in amino acids: CASSQDASGGLDTQYF. The DNA of the CDR3 is TGTGCCAGCAGCCAAGACGCCAGCGGGGGTCTAGATACGCAGTATTTT.